This TCR beta chain was profiled in a study of shared clonotypes between healthy human individuals. Broader study findings: Of the naive CD4 clonotypes, approximately 5% were shared across a handful of donors. Clonotype sharing levels among donors were expected to vary with sequencing depth.

Terminally differentiated effector memory CD45RA+ cells were excluded by CCR7 positive selection of CD45RO-negative cells. Comments on this clone: The antigen is unknown.

Generated by immunoSEQ multiplex PCR, the TCRdb table keeps only in-frame clones and is missing some. Altogether 2 million to 2.5 million clones are present, approximately 94% being singletons, with the ten largest covering 0.9% to 1.3%. The sample consisted of naive CD8+ T cells sorted from blood. The sequence came from a man aged 18 to 30 in good health.

Written as DNA, the CDR3 is TGCGCCAGCAGTCTGACAGCGCGGATATCCTACAATGAGCAGTTCTTC. It is translated as CASSLTARISYNEQFF. V and J are TRBV4-1 and TRBJ2-1; TRBD1 might be the D (5 bases). Germline lookup yields CDR1 MGHRA and CDR2 YSYEKL. The CDR3 consists of 16 residues. V was shortened by 6 bases and J by 1 base, with 16 bases between the two germline ends.